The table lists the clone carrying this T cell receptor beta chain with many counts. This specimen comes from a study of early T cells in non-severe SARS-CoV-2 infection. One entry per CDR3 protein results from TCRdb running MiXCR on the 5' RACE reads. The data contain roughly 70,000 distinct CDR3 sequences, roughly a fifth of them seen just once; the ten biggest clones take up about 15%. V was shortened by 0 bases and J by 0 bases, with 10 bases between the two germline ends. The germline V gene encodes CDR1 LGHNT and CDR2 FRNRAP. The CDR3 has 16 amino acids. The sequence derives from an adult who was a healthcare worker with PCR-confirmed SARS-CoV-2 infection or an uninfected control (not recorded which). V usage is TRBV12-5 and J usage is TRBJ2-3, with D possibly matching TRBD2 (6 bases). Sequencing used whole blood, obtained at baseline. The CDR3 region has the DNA TGTGCTAGTGGTTTGGTACCGGCGGGGAGCACAGATACGCAGTATTTT. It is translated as CASGLVPAGSTDTQYF.